This T cell receptor (beta chain) was sequenced for a study of cytomegalovirus exposure and HLA in healthy donors. Study-wide results and caveats: The authors enumerated 150 to 200 TCR beta chains as linked to cytomegalovirus. In most subjects, TCR beta sequences reportedly gave accurate predictions of HLA-A and HLA-B alleles. Some V segments, including TRBV6-2 and TRBV6-3, were excluded as indistinguishable.

CDR1 is MNHNS and CDR2 is SASEGT in the germline V gene. This CDR3 comprises 14 residues. V lost 6 bases, J lost 7 bases, and 13 bases lay in between. Comment on this clone: Its antigen is currently unknown.

The PCR had 60 Vbeta and 13 Jbeta primers. Study processing details: Later reanalysis found around 74 million unique TCR beta chains, around 10 million of them shared. Libraries were prepared by immunoSEQ multiplex PCR; TCRdb keeps only in-frame clonotypes and omits some of them. The V and J calls and clone size are taken from that table; D and trimming were inferred from the DNA. Seen here are around 87,000 clones, around three quarters observed once, and the top ten hold about 2.9%. Sample: PBMCs. V and J are TRBV6-1 and TRBJ1-6; perhaps TRBD1 as D (5 bases). The TCR comes from a man in his forties or fifties in good health and CMV-seronegative. This chain's CDR3 is CASSATDRNSPLHF. The CDR3 region has the DNA TGTGCCAGCAGCGCGACAGACCGAAATTCACCCCTCCACTTT.